The clone carrying this T cell receptor (beta chain) has at least ten counts. Its matching antigen is unknown. Germline CDR1 SGHTA, CDR2 FQGNSA. V shed 3 bases and J shed 3 bases, with 12 bases lying between them. The CDR3 contains 15 residues. TCRdb re-analysed the RACE reads in MiXCR, keeping a single row per CDR3 protein. The data contain tens of thousands of distinct CDR3 sequences, about a tenth of them singletons. This sample is part of a study of human T cells and chemical hapten exposure. General study findings and limits: Counts of expanded TCRs (at PT1) showed a positive correlation with patch test score.

Time point denoted: patch test 2, 6 weeks after DPC sensitization. Treatment indicated: therapeutic diphenylcyclopropenone sensitization with weekly scalp DPC. The sample in question was whole blood, obtained in connection with sensitization to the hapten diphenylcyclopropenone (DPC). The TCR sequence derives from a woman aged 25 to 39 with alopecia areata. Some clones in this sample may be carry-over from other donors' samples. The chain couples TRBV7-2 to TRBJ2-4; D might be TRBD2 (6 bases). The CDR3 nucleotides are TGTGCCAGCAGCTTGACTAGTTATAGCAAAAACATTCAGTACTTC. Protein sequence: CASSLTSYSKNIQYF.